The present TCR beta chain was sequenced within a study of blood T cell repertoires in COVID-19. Study-level information: Italy, Spain and the United States were the sources of the convalescent and acute COVID-19 samples.

The germline CDR1 and CDR2 sequences are SEHNR and FQNEAQ (reference sequence). This CDR3 spans 16 amino acids. V lost 0 bases to trimming and J lost 8 bases; unmatched junction nucleotides: 12. Those enrolled, adults aged roughly 18 to 90 years, came from about two dozen US areas. Participant-given clinical history determined each cohort assignment. Before being deemed recovered, Cohort 3 donors had two negative PCRs, clearance, or symptom resolution. The repertoire was sequenced with immunoSEQ multiplex PCR; TCRdb's copy has only in-frame clones and lacks some. The repertoire holds a few hundred thousand clones, approximately 83% seen once, with about 4.3% in the top ten.

Sequenced: PBMCs or T cells enriched from blood (not recorded which). The chain uses TRBV7-9 and TRBJ1-2; 7 nucleotides align to TRBD1. The receptor was derived from a woman younger than 45 who had recovered from COVID-19. The CDR3 is CASSLAREGALGGYTF. The CDR3 nucleotides read TGTGCCAGCAGCTTAGCCCGGGAGGGGGCATTAGGGGGCTACACCTTC. The whole variable domain, remainder taken from reference TRBV7-9 and TRBJ1-2, is DTGVSQNPRHKITKRGQNVTFRCDPISEHNRLYWYRQTLGQGPEFLTYFQNEAQLEKSRLLSDRFSAERPKGSFSTLEIQRTEQGDSAMYLCASSLAREGALGGYTFGSGTRLTVV.